This T cell receptor beta chain was obtained from a study of T cells in tumors and immune-related adverse events (TCRdb year 2021). The TCR beta locus was amplified and sequenced using the immunoSEQ assay, from which bulk TCR Vbeta CDR3 data were obtained. The study's own analysis went as follows. CDR3s were excluded if they were non-productive, were shorter than 7 amino acids, or did not start with C or end with F/W. Analysis was limited to specimens with at least 1000 reads, and clonotypes were defined at the amino acid level. To compute clonality, Pielou's evenness was subtracted from 1. Library sizes were equalized by abundance-weighted random subsampling with replacement, repeated 100 times to report 95% confidence intervals. Repertoire overlap was quantified with the Morisita overlap index, and the top 40 clones per specimen were checked for overlap with the irAE. Entries here come from immuneACCESS through TCRdb and include only in-frame sequences with V and J called. Some clones fail to appear in such tables; in the studies checked, an unresolved V gene covers under half of the shortfall, and the cause of the remainder is unknown. V, J and clone size are those of that table, while D and trimming were read from the DNA. For this sample there are 4,100 or so clones; approximately 82% appear just once. The ten top clones hold 20% to 25% of the sample.

In light of the paper, this sample's treatment or condition label describes: nivolumab (PD-1 blockade) given before sampling. The DNeasy Blood and Tissue Kit was used to extract DNA from the formalin-fixed paraffin-embedded specimens. As to this clone: Its cognate antigen has yet to be identified. No qualities accompany the bases; no much larger clone lies one base away.

From a lookup of the germline V gene, CDR1 and CDR2 are MDHEN and SYDVKM. Measured from the cysteine to the phenylalanine, the CDR3 is 13 residues long. The read is trimmed to its CDR3 DNA, 39 bases read in frame from base 1. V was cut back by 7 bases and J by 2 bases, leaving a gap of 12 bases between them. This clonotype was sampled from a female donor with metastatic renal cell carcinoma. The rearranged segments are TRBV28 and TRBJ2-7; TRBD2 is perhaps the D gene, given 5 matching bases. This sample comprised skin tissue, obtained from a patient treated with anti-PD-1 therapy. CDR3 protein: CASKRTGTYEQYF. The DNA is as follows: TGTGCCAGCAAGAGGACGGGGACCTACGAGCAGTACTTC. When the CDR3 is completed using the reference TRBV28 and TRBJ2-7 genes on either side, the full variable domain is DVKVTQSSRYLVKRTGEKVFLECVQDMDHENMFWYRQDPGLGLRLIYFSYDVKMKEKGDIPEGYSVSREKKERFSLILESASTNQTSMYLCASKRTGTYEQYFGPGTRLTVT.